Listed here are 7 T cell receptor beta chains from one sample, sequenced in a study of brain T cells in children with intractable seizures. The sequenced cases were selected for having the highest brain T cell transcript signatures. The data were produced by immunoSEQ multiplex PCR, yet TCRdb's version contains in-frame clones alone and is incomplete. Among approximately 7,800 clones, around 70% were seen once, and the ten largest hold about 8.2%. Sample: resected brain tissue, taken at surgery. All receptors come from a boy under two years old with tuberous sclerosis and intractable seizures.

This clone was counted between two and nine times. The J gene is TRBJ1-2, the V gene TRBV29-1; D not certain. V gave up 0 bases and J gave up 4 bases, with 0 bases separating them. Germline-derived CDR1 and CDR2 are SQVTM and ANQGSEA. The CDR3 loop spans 10 amino acids. The CDR3 bases are TGCAGCGTTGAAGACTATGGCTACACCTTC. It specifies CSVEDYGYTF.

The genes are TRBV6-1 and TRBJ1-2; possible D gene TRBD1, 5 bases. In germline, CDR1 is MNHNS, CDR2 SASEGT. The V end was cut by 10 bases, the J end by 8 bases, with 17 bases between. The CDR3 runs 12 residues. This CDR3 is CATPGGSRGYTF. The CDR3 DNA reads as TGTGCCACCCCTGGGGGATCGCGGGGCTACACCTTC.

This chain links TRBV30 with TRBJ2-7, with no clear D. Trimming cost V 5 bases and J 4 bases, with 18 bases left between them. In germline, CDR1 is GTSNPN, CDR2 SVGIG (reference sequence). This CDR3 is built from 14 residues. Here the CDR3 reads CAWGLRGKSYEQYF. In DNA, the CDR3 is TGTGCCTGGGGCCTCCGAGGTAAGAGTTACGAGCAGTACTTC.

In regard to this clone: Other DNA sequences in the same sample also yield this CDR3. The J gene is TRBJ2-1, the V gene TRBV19; D is undetermined. Looked up from germline, CDR1 is LNHDA and CDR2 is SQIVND (reference sequence). The CDR3 runs to 13 residues. V lost 3 bases and J lost 4, with 7 bases in between. CDR3 bases: TGTGCCAGTAGTATCTTACTGTACAATGAGCAGTTCTTC. It translates to CASSILLYNEQFF.

This clone has only a few counts. The chain carries TRBV7-9 and TRBJ2-7; TRBD1 matches at 7 bases. The trim removed 4 bases at V and 4 bases at J, leaving 10 bases unmatched. CDR1 SEHNR and CDR2 FQNEAQ come from the germline V gene (reference sequence). The length of the CDR3 is 15 residues. The CDR3 is CASSSQTGTGYEQYF. As DNA, the CDR3 is TGTGCCAGCAGCTCCCAGACAGGGACGGGTTACGAGCAGTACTTC. Filled out from reference TRBV7-9 and TRBJ2-7, the complete variable domain reads DTGVSQNPRHKITKRGQNVTFRCDPISEHNRLYWYRQTLGQGPEFLTYFQNEAQLEKSRLLSDRFSAERPKGSFSTLEIQRTEQGDSAMYLCASSSQTGTGYEQYFGPGTRLTVT.

The rearrangement joins TRBV25-1 to TRBJ1-4, with TRBD1 as a possible D gene (5 bases). Germline V gene lookup returns CDR1 MGHDK and CDR2 SYGVNS. Trimming removed 3 bases from V and 1 base from J, with 15 bases in between. The CDR3 has 17 residues. CDR3 amino acids: CASSESTGPVTNEKLFF. Written as DNA, the CDR3 is TGTGCCAGCAGTGAGAGCACGGGACCTGTAACTAATGAAAAACTGTTTTTT.

The chain is built from TRBV5-4 and TRBJ2-1, with 10 bases lining up with TRBD2. Germline CDR1 is SGHNT and CDR2 is YYREEE (reference sequence). V shed 2 bases and J 5 bases; nucleotides not matched to a gene: 7. This CDR3 region has 16 residues. The chain's CDR3 is CASSLTGTSVDNEQFF. Written as DNA, the CDR3 is TGTGCCAGCAGCTTAACCGGGACTAGCGTAGACAATGAGCAGTTCTTC. The full variable domain, rest sourced from reference TRBV5-4 and TRBJ2-1, is ETGVTQSPTHLIKTRGQQVTLRCSSQSGHNTVSWYQQALGQGPQFIFQYYREEENGRGNFPPRFSGLQFPNYSSELNVNALELDDSALYLCASSLTGTSVDNEQFFGPGTRLTVL.